A single sample gave rise to the 19 T cell receptor beta chains below, sequenced in a study of blood T cell repertoires in COVID-19. Profiling relied on immunoSEQ multiplex PCR, and the TCRdb table lists in-frame clones only, not all of them. The table includes around 450,000 clones, approximately 90% detected once. Sequenced sample: PBMCs or T cells enriched from blood (not recorded which). The receptors were sampled from a woman younger than 35 with acute COVID-19.

The chain links TRBV11-1 to TRBJ1-2; 7 nucleotides agree with TRBD1. Per germline, CDR1 SGHAT and CDR2 FQDESV (reference sequence). This CDR3 has 11 residues. V gave up 5 bases and J gave up 7 bases; unmatched junction bases: 1. The CDR3 reads CASSHRGGYTF. The CDR3 region has the DNA TGTGCCAGCAGCCACAGGGGTGGCTACACCTTC. The whole variable domain, remainder taken from reference TRBV11-1 and TRBJ1-2, is EAEVAQSPRYKITEKSQAVAFWCDPISGHATLYWYRQILGQGPELLVQFQDESVVDDSQLPKDRFSAERLKGVDSTLKIQPAELGDSAMYLCASSHRGGYTFGSGTRLTVV.

The V gene is TRBV15, the J gene TRBJ2-3; D is possibly TRBD1 (5 bases). This CDR3 is built from 18 residues. CDR1 and CDR2 (germline): LNHNV, YYDKDF (reference sequence). The V end was cut by 0 bases, the J end by 3 bases, with 19 bases between. The DNA of the CDR3 is TGTGCCACCAGCAGAGAGTACGTGAGACTTGGGGCGACAGATACGCAGTATTTT. This codes for CATSREYVRLGATDTQYF.

This clone was counted between two and nine times. The genes are TRBV6-1 and TRBJ1-4; TRBD1 agrees at 8 bases. Germline assignment: CDR1 MNHNS and CDR2 SASEGT. With 3 bases clipped from V and 8 bases from J, the junction kept 5 bases outside the gene matches. CDR3 length: 14 amino acids. The CDR3 spells CASSEGQVKEKLFF. CDR3 DNA: TGTGCCAGCAGTGAGGGACAGGTTAAAGAAAAACTGTTTTTT.

J is TRBJ1-1 and V is TRBV2; D uncertain. Germline CDR1 and CDR2: SNHLY and FYNNEI. This CDR3 contains 13 residues. The V end was cut by 7 bases, the J end by 4 bases, with 13 bases between. CDR3 nucleotide sequence: TGTGCCAGCAACAGATCCCCGAGCACTGAAGCTTTCTTT. Residues: CASNRSPSTEAFF.

The genes are TRBV3-1 (or the pseudogene TRBV3-2) and TRBJ2-1; 11 nucleotides agree with TRBD1. J lost 0 bases, V lost 4 bases, and 2 bases had no gene match. The CDR3 extends over 16 amino acids. Germline V gives CDR1 LGHDT, CDR2 YNNKEL (reference sequence). The CDR3: CASSRGTGGSYNEQFF. CDR3 sequence (DNA): TGTGCCAGCAGCCGAGGGACAGGGGGCTCCTACAATGAGCAGTTCTTC.

This clone has only a few counts. The V gene is TRBV15, the J gene TRBJ1-4; the match to TRBD1 covers 8 bases. Germline V CDR1 and CDR2: LNHNV, YYDKDF (reference sequence). With 5 bases clipped from V and 8 bases from J, the junction kept 13 bases outside the gene matches. This CDR3 is built from 16 residues. DNA of the CDR3: TGTGCCACCAGCGGAATAAAGACAGGGGAGATAGAAAAACTGTTTTTT. It yields the protein CATSGIKTGEIEKLFF.

The chain joins TRBV18 to TRBJ2-3; 8 bases are a match to TRBD2. CDR1 and CDR2 (germline): KGHSH, LQKENI. The junction had 10 bases not matched to a gene; V was cut back by 3 bases and J by 5 bases. This CDR3 region has 16 residues. The CDR3 DNA reads TGTGCCAGCTCACCTTTGCCGGGACTAGGGTTAGATACGCAGTATTTT. This translates into CASSPLPGLGLDTQYF.

This clone appeared many times. The chain recombines TRBV5-1 with TRBJ1-6; 8 bases map to TRBD1. Trimming at V came to 3 bases and at J to 7 bases, leaving 6 bases not matched to a gene. Germline values: CDR1 SGHRS, CDR2 YFSETQ. The CDR3 is made up of 15 amino acids. As DNA, the CDR3 is TGCGCCAGCAGCTGGGGGACAGGTGGAAATTCACCCCTCCACTTT. It translates to CASSWGTGGNSPLHF.

V and J are TRBV3-1 (or the pseudogene TRBV3-2) and TRBJ1-6; 9 bases are a match to TRBD1. V dropped 4 bases and J dropped 9; count of bases not matched to a gene: 7. Germline V gene sequence: CDR1 LGHDT, CDR2 YNNKEL (reference sequence). The CDR3 contains 15 residues. This CDR3 reads CASSPRTGASSPLHF. For the CDR3, the DNA is TGTGCCAGCAGCCCGAGGACAGGGGCAAGTTCACCCCTCCACTTT.

The chain couples TRBV19 to TRBJ1-2; tentative D call: TRBD1 (6 bases). This CDR3 is built from 15 residues. Between the trimmed V and J ends, which lost 4 bases and 2 bases, there was a span of 14 bases. Germline V gene data show CDR1 as LNHDA and CDR2 as SQIVND (reference sequence). Here the CDR3 reads CASSTGHFGNYGYTF. The CDR3 coding sequence is TGTGCCAGTAGTACGGGACATTTTGGGAACTATGGCTACACCTTC.

Note on this clone: This same CDR3 is encoded by further DNA sequences in the sample. This sequence joins TRBV2 and TRBJ2-7; D unresolved. The CDR3 extends over 11 amino acids. CDR1 and CDR2 (germline): SNHLY, FYNNEI. V dropped 6 bases and J dropped 4 bases, with 7 bases sitting between them. The CDR3 sequence is CASSLYYEQYF. In DNA, the CDR3 is TGTGCCAGCAGCCTCTATTACGAGCAGTACTTC.

The CDR3 sequence is CASSLGQYSGNTIYF. The CDR3, as DNA: TGTGCCAGCAGCTTGGGACAATACTCTGGAAACACCATATATTTT. The J gene is TRBJ1-3, the V gene TRBV11-1; D possibly corresponds to TRBD1 (6 bases). The CDR3 is 15 amino acids. The germline gives CDR1 SGHAT, CDR2 FQDESV (reference sequence). V lost 3 bases to trimming and J lost 0 bases, with 9 bases between them.

The chain combines TRBV28 with TRBJ1-5; D call uncertain. V was cut by 7 bases and J by 1 base, with 5 bases left in between. The CDR3 spans 12 residues. Germline lookup yields CDR1 MDHEN and CDR2 SYDVKM. The CDR3 DNA reads as TGTGCCAGCACGGTAAGCAATCAGCCCCAGCATTTT. Translated, it gives CASTVSNQPQHF.

The chain uses TRBV19 and TRBJ1-4; 8 nucleotides align to TRBD1. The trim removed 7 bases at V and 2 bases at J, leaving 6 bases unmatched. The germline V gene encodes CDR1 LNHDA and CDR2 SQIVND (reference sequence). This CDR3 comprises 15 residues. In DNA, the CDR3 is TGTGCCAGTACTCCGCAGGGGGCGACTAATGAAAAACTGTTTTTT. This gives the protein CASTPQGATNEKLFF.

The sample holds one count of this clone. Distinct nucleotide sequences in the sample also encode this CDR3. This chain uses TRBV11-2 with TRBJ2-7; tentatively, D is TRBD2 (6 bases). The V and J ends lost 4 bases and 3 bases respectively, with 13 bases between them. The germline V gene has CDR1 SGHAT and CDR2 FQNNGV. The CDR3 extends over 14 amino acids. CDR3 amino acids: CASSSRDSSYEQYF. The DNA of the CDR3 is TGTGCCAGCAGCTCCCGGGACTCTAGCTACGAGCAGTACTTC.

This clone occurred once. The chain recombines TRBV9 with TRBJ2-3; D might be TRBD1 (5 bases). Trimming pared 1 base from V and 5 bases from J, leaving 11 bases between. The CDR3 has 14 residues. Germline V gene sequence: CDR1 SGDLS, CDR2 YYNGEE. The CDR3: CASSVTGLGDTQYF. Written as DNA, the CDR3 is TGTGCCAGCAGCGTAACAGGCCTGGGAGATACGCAGTATTTT.

The J gene is TRBJ2-7, the V gene TRBV28; a possible D gene is TRBD1 (6 bases). The germline V gene has CDR1 MDHEN and CDR2 SYDVKM. With 3 bases removed from V and 2 bases from J, the gap between germline ends came to 11 bases. This CDR3 has 14 residues. Here the CDR3 DNA reads TGTGCCAGCAGTTTCCAGGGGACCACCTACGAGCAGTACTTC. Its translation: CASSFQGTTYEQYF. Looking up the rest from reference TRBV28 and TRBJ2-7 gives the full variable domain: DVKVTQSSRYLVKRTGEKVFLECVQDMDHENMFWYRQDPGLGLRLIYFSYDVKMKEKGDIPEGYSVSREKKERFSLILESASTNQTSMYLCASSFQGTTYEQYFGPGTRLTVT.

The chain couples TRBV19 to TRBJ2-2, with D perhaps matching TRBD2 (6 bases). Per germline, CDR1 LNHDA and CDR2 SQIVND (reference sequence). V gave up 1 base and J gave up 8 bases, with 11 bases separating them. CDR3 length: 14 residues. CDR3 bases: TGTGCCAGTAGTATAGTCCAGGGAGGAGGGGAGCTGTTTTTT. Protein: CASSIVQGGGELFF.

The V and J genes are TRBV10-3 and TRBJ1-5; 8 bases align to TRBD1. After removal of 9 bases from V and 1 base from J, the junction contained 2 bases not matched to a gene. Germline assignment: CDR1 ENHRY and CDR2 SYGVKD. The CDR3 sequence is 13 residues long. Here the CDR3 reads CAIQGVSNQPQHF. DNA of the CDR3: TGTGCCATACAGGGGGTAAGCAATCAGCCCCAGCATTTT.